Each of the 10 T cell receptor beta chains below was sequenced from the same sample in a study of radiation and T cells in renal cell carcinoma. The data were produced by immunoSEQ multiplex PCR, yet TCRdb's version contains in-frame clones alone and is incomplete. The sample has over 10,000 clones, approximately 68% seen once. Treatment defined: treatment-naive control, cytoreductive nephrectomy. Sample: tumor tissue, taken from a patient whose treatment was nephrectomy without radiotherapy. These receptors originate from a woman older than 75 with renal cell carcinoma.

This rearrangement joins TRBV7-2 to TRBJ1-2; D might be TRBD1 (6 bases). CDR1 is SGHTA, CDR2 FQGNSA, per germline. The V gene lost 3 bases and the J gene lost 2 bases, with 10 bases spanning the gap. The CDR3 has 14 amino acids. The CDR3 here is CASSFIQGNYGYTF. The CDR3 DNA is TGTGCCAGCAGCTTTATTCAGGGGAACTATGGCTACACCTTC.

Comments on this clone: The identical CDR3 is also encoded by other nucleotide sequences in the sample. Here the CDR3 DNA reads TGCGCCAGCAGCTTGGAAACAGCACACACTGAAGCTTTCTTT. It yields the protein CASSLETAHTEAFF. This chain connects TRBV5-1 to TRBJ1-1; D is ambiguous. V shed 0 bases and J shed 3 bases, with 9 bases lying between them. CDR3 length: 14 residues. From germline, CDR1 is SGHRS and CDR2 YFSETQ.

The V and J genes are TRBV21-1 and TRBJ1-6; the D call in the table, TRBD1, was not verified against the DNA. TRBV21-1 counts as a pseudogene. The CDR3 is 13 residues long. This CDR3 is CASKLPRDTPLHF. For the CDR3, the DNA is TGTGCCAGCAAGCTACCTCGGGACACACCCCTCCACTTT.

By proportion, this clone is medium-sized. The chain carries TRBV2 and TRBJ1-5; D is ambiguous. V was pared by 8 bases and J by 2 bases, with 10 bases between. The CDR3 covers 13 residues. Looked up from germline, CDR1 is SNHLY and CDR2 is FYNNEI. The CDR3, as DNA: TGTGCCAGCGGGGTGTGGGGCAATCAGCCCCAGCATTTT. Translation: CASGVWGNQPQHF.

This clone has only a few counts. The CDR3 bases are TGTGCCAGCAGCTCAACAGGGCTTGGAAACACCATATATTTT. Its protein is CASSSTGLGNTIYF. J is TRBJ1-3 and V is TRBV5-4; a possible D gene is TRBD1 (6 bases). The V end was cut by 3 bases, the J end by 3 bases, with 10 bases between. Germline V CDR1 and CDR2: SGHNT, YYREEE (reference sequence). The CDR3 has 14 residues.

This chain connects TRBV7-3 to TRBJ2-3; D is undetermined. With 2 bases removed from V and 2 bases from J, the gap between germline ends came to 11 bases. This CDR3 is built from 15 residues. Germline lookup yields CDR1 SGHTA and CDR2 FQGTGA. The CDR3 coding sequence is TGTGCCAGCAGCTTAGCGCCGGAACCCACAGATACGCAGTATTTT. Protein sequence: CASSLAPEPTDTQYF.

CDR3 sequence: CASSVQAALYNEQFF. The DNA for the CDR3 is TGTGCCAGCAGCGTCCAGGCGGCTCTATACAATGAGCAGTTCTTC. The genes are TRBV9 and TRBJ2-1, with D hard to call. The germline gives CDR1 SGDLS, CDR2 YYNGEE. CDR3 length equals 15 residues. Between the trimmed V and J ends, which lost 2 bases and 4 bases, there was a span of 13 bases.

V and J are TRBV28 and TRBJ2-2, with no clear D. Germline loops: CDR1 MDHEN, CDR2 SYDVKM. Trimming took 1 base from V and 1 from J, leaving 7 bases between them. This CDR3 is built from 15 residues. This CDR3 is CASSLSALNTGELFF. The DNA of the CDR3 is TGTGCCAGCAGTTTATCGGCACTGAACACCGGGGAGCTGTTTTTT.

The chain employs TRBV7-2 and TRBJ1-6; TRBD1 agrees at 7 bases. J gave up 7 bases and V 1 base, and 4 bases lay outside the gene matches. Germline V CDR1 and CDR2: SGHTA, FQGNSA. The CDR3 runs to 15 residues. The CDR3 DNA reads TGTGCCAGCAGCTTAGAGGGGGCGCGGAATTCACCCCTCCACTTT. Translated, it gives CASSLEGARNSPLHF.

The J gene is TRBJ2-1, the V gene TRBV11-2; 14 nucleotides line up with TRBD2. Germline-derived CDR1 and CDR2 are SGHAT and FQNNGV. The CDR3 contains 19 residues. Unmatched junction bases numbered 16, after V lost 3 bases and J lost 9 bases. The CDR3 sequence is CASSFMTSGGAGQPSEQFF. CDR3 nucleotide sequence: TGTGCCAGCAGCTTCATGACTAGCGGGGGGGCTGGTCAGCCTAGTGAGCAGTTCTTC.